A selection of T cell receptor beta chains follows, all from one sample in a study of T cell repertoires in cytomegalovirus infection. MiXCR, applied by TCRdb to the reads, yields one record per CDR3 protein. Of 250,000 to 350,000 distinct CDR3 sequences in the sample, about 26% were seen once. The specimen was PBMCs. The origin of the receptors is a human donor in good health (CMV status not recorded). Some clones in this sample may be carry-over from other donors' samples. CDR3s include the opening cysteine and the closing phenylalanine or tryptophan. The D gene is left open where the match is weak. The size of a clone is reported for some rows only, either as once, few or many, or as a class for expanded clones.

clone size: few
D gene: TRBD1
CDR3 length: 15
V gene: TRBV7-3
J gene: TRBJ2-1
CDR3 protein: CASSLGQGARNEQFF
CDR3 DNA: TGTGCCAGCAGCCTCGGACAGGGGGCGCGGAATGAGCAGTTCTTC

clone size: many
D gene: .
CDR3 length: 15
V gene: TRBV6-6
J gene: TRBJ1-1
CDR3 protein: CASSYPRSVNTEAFF
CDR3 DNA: TGTGCCAGCAGTTACCCCAGGTCTGTTAACACTGAAGCTTTCTTT

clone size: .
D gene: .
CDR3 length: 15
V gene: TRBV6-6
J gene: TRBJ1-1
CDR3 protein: CASSYTAGATTEAFF
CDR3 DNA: TGTGCCAGCAGTTACACAGCAGGGGCTACCACTGAAGCTTTCTTT

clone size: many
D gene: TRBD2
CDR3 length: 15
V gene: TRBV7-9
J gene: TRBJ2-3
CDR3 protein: CASSLRTPGGDTQYF
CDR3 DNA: TGTGCCAGCAGCTTAAGGACCCCGGGGGGAGATACGCAGTATTTT

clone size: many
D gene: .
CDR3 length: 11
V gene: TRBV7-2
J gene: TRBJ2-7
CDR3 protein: CASRGGVEQYF
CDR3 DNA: TGTGCCAGCAGAGGGGGGGTCGAGCAGTACTTC

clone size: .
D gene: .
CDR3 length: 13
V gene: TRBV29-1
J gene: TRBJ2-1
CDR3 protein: CSVDGPSANEQFF
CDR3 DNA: TGCAGCGTTGACGGACCGTCGGCCAATGAGCAGTTCTTC

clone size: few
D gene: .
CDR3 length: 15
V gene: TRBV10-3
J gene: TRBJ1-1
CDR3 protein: CAISESYGGDTEAFF
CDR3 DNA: TGTGCCATCAGTGAGTCGTACGGGGGTGACACTGAAGCTTTCTTT

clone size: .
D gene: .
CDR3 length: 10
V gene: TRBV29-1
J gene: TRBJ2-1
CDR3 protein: CSAHNNEQFF
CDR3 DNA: TGCAGCGCTCATAACAATGAGCAGTTCTTC

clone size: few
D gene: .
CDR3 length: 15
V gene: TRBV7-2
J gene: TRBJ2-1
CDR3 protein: CASSSSGLTYNKQFF
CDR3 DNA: TGTGCCAGCAGTTCATCGGGACTCACATACAATAAGCAGTTCTTC

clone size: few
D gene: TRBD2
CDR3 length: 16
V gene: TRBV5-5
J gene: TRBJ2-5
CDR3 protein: CASSLGGTSGAETQYF
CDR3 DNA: TGTGCCAGCAGCTTGGGGGGGACTAGCGGGGCGGAGACCCAGTACTTC

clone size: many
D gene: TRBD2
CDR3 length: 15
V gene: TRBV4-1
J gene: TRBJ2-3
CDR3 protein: CASSQVELAGDTQYF
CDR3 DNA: TGCGCCAGCAGCCAAGTTGAACTAGCGGGAGATACGCAGTATTTT

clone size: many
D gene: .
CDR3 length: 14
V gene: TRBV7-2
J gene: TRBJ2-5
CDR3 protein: CASSSGTVQETQYF
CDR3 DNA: TGTGCCAGCAGCTCCGGGACGGTCCAAGAGACCCAGTACTTC